The 22 T cell receptor beta chains reported below all come from one sample, sequenced in a study of radiotherapy plus CTLA-4 blockade in lung cancer. Profiling relied on immunoSEQ multiplex PCR, and the TCRdb table lists in-frame clones only, not all of them. The sample lists roughly 75,000 clones, 60% to 85% occurring once. This sample comprised peripheral blood, obtained from a patient treated with radiotherapy plus ipilimumab. These TCRs come from a human donor with non-small cell lung cancer whose response to radiotherapy plus ipilimumab could not be evaluated. Some clones in this sample may be carry-over from other donors' samples.

The V call is TRBV5-1, the J call TRBJ1-2; D not certain. Per germline, CDR1 SGHRS and CDR2 YFSETQ. The V end was cut by 1 base, the J end by 4 bases, with 8 bases between. The CDR3 has 13 residues. CDR3 bases: TGCGCCAGCAGCTTGAGGAGCCTCTATGGCTACACCTTC. Translating it yields CASSLRSLYGYTF.

J is TRBJ2-1 and V is TRBV5-1, with unresolved D. This CDR3 has 14 residues. The V gene's germline CDR1 is SGHRS and CDR2 YFSETQ. V shed 2 bases and J shed 3 bases, with 9 bases lying between them. CDR3 DNA sequence: TGCGCCAGCAGCTTAGCGTCTGTCTACAATGAGCAGTTCTTC. The encoded protein is CASSLASVYNEQFF.

This clone was seen a handful of times. V gene TRBV6-1 combines with J gene TRBJ2-7; 9 bases are a match to TRBD1. CDR3 length equals 12 residues. Per germline, CDR1 MNHNS and CDR2 SASEGT. J lost 11 bases, V lost 8 bases, and 10 bases had no gene match. CDR3 residues: CASQSTGTGKYF. The DNA for the CDR3 is TGTGCCAGCCAATCCACCGGGACAGGGAAGTACTTC.

The J gene is TRBJ2-7, the V gene TRBV5-1; 8 nucleotides agree with TRBD2. The ends lost 5 bases at V and 6 bases at J; junction bases unmatched: 13. Germline V lookup: CDR1 SGHRS, CDR2 YFSETQ. The CDR3 runs to 15 residues. This CDR3 reads CASSIPGGPSGEQYF. In nucleotides, the CDR3 is TGCGCCAGCAGTATTCCGGGGGGGCCATCTGGCGAGCAGTACTTC.

V usage is TRBV2 and J usage is TRBJ2-1; D uncertain. With 8 bases removed from V and 7 bases from J, the gap between germline ends came to 12 bases. The germline gives CDR1 SNHLY, CDR2 FYNNEI. CDR3 length: 12 residues. The CDR3 DNA sequence: TGTGCCAGCCGCCGTTCGCAGAATGAGCAGTTCTTC. Amino acids: CASRRSQNEQFF. Full variable domain (outside the CDR3, taken from reference TRBV2 and TRBJ2-1): EPEVTQTPSHQVTQMGQEVILRCVPISNHLYFYWYRQILGQKVEFLVSFYNNEISEKSEIFDDQFSVERPDGSNFTLKIRSTKLEDSAMYFCASRRSQNEQFFGPGTRLTVL.

The J gene is TRBJ2-2, the V gene TRBV5-1, with a tentative D call TRBD1 (5 bases). The germline CDR1 and CDR2 sequences are SGHRS and YFSETQ. The CDR3 spans 14 residues. The V and J ends lost 4 bases and 3 bases respectively, with 10 bases between them. As DNA, the CDR3 is TGCGCCAGCAGCAGGGGTTGGGACACCGGGGAGCTGTTTTTT. It is translated as CASSRGWDTGELFF.

This clone was picked up one time. This sequence joins TRBV11-2 and TRBJ1-6; D is undetermined. This CDR3 has 13 amino acids. CDR1 is SGHAT, CDR2 FQNNGV, per germline. V was trimmed by 4 bases and J by 4 bases, leaving 5 bases between them. CDR3: CASSSQYNSPLHF. The CDR3 DNA sequence: TGTGCCAGCAGCTCACAGTATAATTCACCCCTCCACTTT. The whole variable domain, filled in from reference TRBV11-2 and TRBJ1-6, reads EAGVAQSPRYKIIEKRQSVAFWCNPISGHATLYWYQQILGQGPKLLIQFQNNGVVDDSQLPKDRFSAERLKGVDSTLKIQPAKLEDSAVYLCASSSQYNSPLHFGNGTRLTVT.

The chain joins TRBV7-2 to TRBJ2-5; 8 nucleotides line up with TRBD2. The V and J ends lost 5 bases and 5 bases, in that order; junction bases with no gene match: 7. Germline V gives CDR1 SGHTA, CDR2 FQGNSA. The CDR3 sequence is 14 residues long. CDR3 in amino acids: CASSHRTSWETQYF. The CDR3 coding sequence is TGTGCCAGCAGCCATCGGACTAGCTGGGAGACCCAGTACTTC.

This chain connects TRBV5-1 to TRBJ1-6; D is ambiguous. The CDR3 totals 13 residues. The germline gives CDR1 SGHRS, CDR2 YFSETQ. With 4 bases removed from V and 9 bases from J, the gap between germline ends came to 11 bases. The CDR3: CASSNEQLSPLHF. CDR3 coding DNA: TGCGCCAGCAGCAACGAACAGCTTTCACCCCTCCACTTT.

V usage is TRBV4-2 and J usage is TRBJ1-1; 8 nucleotides line up with TRBD1. Unmatched junction bases numbered 4, after V lost 5 bases and J lost 5 bases. The CDR3 has 13 residues. CDR1 is LGHNA and CDR2 is YNFKEQ in the germline V gene. The CDR3 loop is CASSYQGATEAFF. The CDR3 nucleotides are TGTGCCAGCAGCTATCAGGGGGCTACTGAAGCTTTCTTT.

V usage is TRBV28 and J usage is TRBJ2-7; a possible D gene is TRBD2 (7 bases). CDR3 size: 14 residues. CDR1 is MDHEN and CDR2 is SYDVKM in the germline V gene. The germline V and J ends were trimmed by 7 bases and 3 bases, with 16 bases remaining between them. The CDR3 DNA follows: TGTGCCAGCACCCGGGGGGCTCAGGTCTACGAGCAGTACTTC. This gives the protein CASTRGAQVYEQYF.

The chain recombines TRBV15 with TRBJ2-7; D may be TRBD1 (6 bases). V was trimmed by 9 bases and J by 7 bases, leaving 19 bases between them. Per the germline V gene, CDR1 is LNHNV and CDR2 is YYDKDF (reference sequence). This CDR3 has 13 residues. The CDR3 here is CATSAWTEGEQYF. In DNA form, the CDR3 reads TGTGCCACTAGTGCGTGGACAGAGGGAGAGCAGTACTTC.

This clone was seen a handful of times. CDR3 DNA: TGTGCCAGCAGTACTAGCGGTCCCTACGAGCAGTACTTC. The encoded protein is CASSTSGPYEQYF. The V and J genes are TRBV2 and TRBJ2-7; TRBD2 matches 8 bases. Germline V CDR1 and CDR2: SNHLY, FYNNEI. J was trimmed by 2 bases and V by 5 bases; bases with no gene match: 2. CDR3 length: 13 amino acids.

The rearrangement uses TRBV7-6 and TRBJ2-6; a weak D match, TRBD1 (6 bases). This CDR3 has 15 amino acids. CDR1 SGHVS and CDR2 FNYEAQ come from the germline V gene. Between the trimmed V and J ends, which lost 1 base and 2 bases, there was a span of 6 bases. This chain's CDR3 is CASSLGQAGANVLTF. In DNA, the CDR3 is TGTGCCAGCAGCTTAGGACAGGCTGGGGCCAACGTCCTGACTTTC.

This sequence joins TRBV2 and TRBJ2-2; TRBD1 might be the D (5 bases). CDR3 length: 15 residues. V dropped 5 bases and J dropped 2 bases, with 12 bases sitting between them. The germline V gene encodes CDR1 SNHLY and CDR2 FYNNEI. The CDR3 sequence: CASSRRVGNTGELFF. The CDR3 coding sequence is TGTGCCAGCAGTCGCAGGGTCGGTAACACCGGGGAGCTGTTTTTT.

The chain is built from TRBV7-8 and TRBJ2-2; D uncertain. Germline V gives CDR1 SGHVS, CDR2 FQNEAQ. This CDR3 is 14 amino acids long. V was clipped by 2 bases and J by 6 bases, with 10 bases between them. The CDR3 is CASSLPPLPGELFF. The CDR3 DNA follows: TGTGCCAGCAGCTTACCTCCTCTCCCCGGGGAGCTGTTTTTT.

The rearrangement uses TRBV9 and TRBJ2-5; TRBD1 matches 7 bases. The DNA matches TRBJ2-7 better at its end, which makes the J call doubtful. The CDR3 has 15 residues. Germline CDR1 and CDR2: SGDLS and YYNGEE. CDR3 nucleotides: TGTGCCAGCAGCCTCGGACAGGCCCCGACCTACGAGCAGTACTTC. Protein sequence: CASSLGQAPTYEQYF.

The rearrangement links TRBV28 to TRBJ1-1; D not certain. This CDR3 is built from 15 residues. Trimming took off 4 bases at V and 1 base at J, with 13 bases between the two ends. CDR1 and CDR2 from the germline V gene are MDHEN and SYDVKM. This chain's CDR3 is CASSSGSAENTEAFF. CDR3 bases: TGTGCCAGCAGTTCCGGCAGCGCAGAGAACACTGAAGCTTTCTTT.

The chain couples TRBV18 to TRBJ2-7; 9 nucleotides line up with TRBD1. Per the germline V gene, CDR1 is KGHSH and CDR2 is LQKENI. The length of the CDR3 is 13 residues. Trimming cost V 2 bases and J 6 bases; bases outside gene matches: 2. This CDR3 is CASSPKDRGEQYF. The CDR3 DNA reads as TGTGCCAGCTCACCAAAGGACAGGGGCGAGCAGTACTTC.

This sequence joins TRBV4-3 and TRBJ1-2; TRBD1 matches at 7 bases. After removal of 4 bases from V and 2 bases from J, the junction contained 7 bases not matched to a gene. This CDR3 spans 15 amino acids. Per germline, CDR1 LGHNA and CDR2 YSLEER. The CDR3 loop is CASSLTGDLNYGYTF. The DNA of the CDR3 is TGCGCCAGCAGCCTTACAGGGGATCTCAACTATGGCTACACCTTC.

The CDR3 sequence: CASSPRQISYEQYF. For the CDR3, the DNA is TGTGCCAGCAGCCCCCGACAGATCTCCTACGAGCAGTACTTC. The V call is TRBV9, the J call TRBJ2-7, with D possibly TRBD1 on 5 matching bases. The CDR3 loop spans 14 amino acids. The germline CDR1 and CDR2 sequences are SGDLS and YYNGEE. Between the trimmed V and J ends, which lost 4 bases and 0 bases, there was a span of 11 bases.

In its sample, this clone was seen once. This chain uses TRBV6-6 with TRBJ2-1; weak D call: TRBD1 (5 bases). Per germline, CDR1 MNHNY and CDR2 SVGAGI (reference sequence). The CDR3 sequence is 12 residues long. The V and J ends lost 5 bases and 9 bases respectively, with 11 bases between them. The CDR3 sequence: CASSRGAGEQFF. CDR3 in DNA: TGTGCCAGCAGTCGTGGGGCCGGTGAGCAGTTCTTC.